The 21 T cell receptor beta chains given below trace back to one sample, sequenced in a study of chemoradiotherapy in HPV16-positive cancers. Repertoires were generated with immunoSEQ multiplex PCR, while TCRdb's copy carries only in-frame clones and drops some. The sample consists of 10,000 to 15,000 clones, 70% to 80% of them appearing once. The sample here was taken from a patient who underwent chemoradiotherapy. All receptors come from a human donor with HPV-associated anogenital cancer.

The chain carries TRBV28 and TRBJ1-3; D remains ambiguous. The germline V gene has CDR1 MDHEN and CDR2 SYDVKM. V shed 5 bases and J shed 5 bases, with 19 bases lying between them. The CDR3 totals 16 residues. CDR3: CASSPSSSTRRNTIYF. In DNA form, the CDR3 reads TGTGCCAGCAGTCCCTCCTCATCCACCAGGAGAAACACCATATATTTT.

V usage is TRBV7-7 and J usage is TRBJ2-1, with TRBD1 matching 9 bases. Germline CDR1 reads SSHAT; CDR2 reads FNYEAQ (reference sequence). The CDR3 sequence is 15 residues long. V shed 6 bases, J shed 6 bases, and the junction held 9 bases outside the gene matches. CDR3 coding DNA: TGTGCCAGCAGTCCCAGGACAGGGGAAGGCAATGAGCAGTTCTTC. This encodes CASSPRTGEGNEQFF.

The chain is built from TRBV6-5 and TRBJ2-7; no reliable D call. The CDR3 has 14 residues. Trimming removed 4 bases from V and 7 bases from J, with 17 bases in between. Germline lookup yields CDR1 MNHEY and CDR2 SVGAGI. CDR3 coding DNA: TGTGCCAGCAGTTCCGATATATGGACCCCGGAGCAGTACTTC. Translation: CASSSDIWTPEQYF.

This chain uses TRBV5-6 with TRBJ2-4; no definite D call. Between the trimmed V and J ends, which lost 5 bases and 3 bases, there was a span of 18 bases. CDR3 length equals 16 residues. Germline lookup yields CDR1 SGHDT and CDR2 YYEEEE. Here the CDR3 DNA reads TGTGCCAGCAGTCGCAACTTGCAGCGAGGCAAAAACATTCAGTACTTC. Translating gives CASSRNLQRGKNIQYF.

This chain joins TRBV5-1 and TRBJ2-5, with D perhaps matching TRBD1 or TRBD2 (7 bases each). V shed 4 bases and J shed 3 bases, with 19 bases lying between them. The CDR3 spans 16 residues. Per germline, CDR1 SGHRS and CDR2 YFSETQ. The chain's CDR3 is CASSLQGGIREETQYF. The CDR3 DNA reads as TGCGCCAGCAGCCTGCAGGGGGGGATCCGAGAAGAGACCCAGTACTTC.

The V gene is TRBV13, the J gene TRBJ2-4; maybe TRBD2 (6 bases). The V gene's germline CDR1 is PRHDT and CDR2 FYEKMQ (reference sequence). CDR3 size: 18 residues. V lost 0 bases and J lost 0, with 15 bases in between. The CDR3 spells CASSLGGGGDLAKNIQYF. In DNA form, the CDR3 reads TGTGCCAGCAGCTTAGGAGGCGGCGGGGATCTAGCCAAAAACATTCAGTACTTC.

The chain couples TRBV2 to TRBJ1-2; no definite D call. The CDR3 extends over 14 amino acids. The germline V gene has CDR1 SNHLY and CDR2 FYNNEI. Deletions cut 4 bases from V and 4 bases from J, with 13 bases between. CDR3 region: CASSGSASSYGYTF. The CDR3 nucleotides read TGTGCCAGCAGTGGCTCGGCCTCCAGCTATGGCTACACCTTC.

In DNA, the CDR3 is TGTGCCGCGACCCAGGCCTACGAGCAGTACTTC. This codes for CAATQAYEQYF. The chain has TRBV2 and TRBJ2-7; no reliable D call. Germline lookup yields CDR1 SNHLY and CDR2 FYNNEI. Trimming shortened V by 11 bases and J by 2 bases, and 10 bases separated the two germline ends. This CDR3 comprises 11 residues.

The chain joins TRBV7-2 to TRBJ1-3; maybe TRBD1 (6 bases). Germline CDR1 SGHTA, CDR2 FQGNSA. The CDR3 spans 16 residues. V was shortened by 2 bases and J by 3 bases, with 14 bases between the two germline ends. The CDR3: CASSLNQGSSGNTIYF. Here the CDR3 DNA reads TGTGCCAGCAGCTTAAATCAGGGGAGTAGTGGAAACACCATATATTTT.

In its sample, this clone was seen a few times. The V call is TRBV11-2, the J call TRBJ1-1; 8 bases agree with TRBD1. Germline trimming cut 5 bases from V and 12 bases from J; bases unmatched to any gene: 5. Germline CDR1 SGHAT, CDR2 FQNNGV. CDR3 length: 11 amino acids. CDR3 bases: TGTGCCAGCAGCCTGGACAGGGTGTCTTTCTTT. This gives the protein CASSLDRVSFF.

CDR3 bases: TGTGCCAGCAGCTCCGGACCTCCCTACGAGCAGTACTTC. Amino acid sequence: CASSSGPPYEQYF. This chain connects TRBV9 to TRBJ2-7; D remains ambiguous. The germline CDR1 and CDR2 sequences are SGDLS and YYNGEE. V was clipped by 4 bases and J by 2 bases, with 10 bases between them. This CDR3 is built from 13 residues.

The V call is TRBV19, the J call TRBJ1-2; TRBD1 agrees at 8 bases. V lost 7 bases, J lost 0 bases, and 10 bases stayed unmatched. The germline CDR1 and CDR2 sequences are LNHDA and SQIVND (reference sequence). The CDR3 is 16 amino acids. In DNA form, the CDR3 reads TGTGCCAGTACTTCGTCCAGGACAGGGACTAACTATGGCTACACCTTC. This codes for CASTSSRTGTNYGYTF. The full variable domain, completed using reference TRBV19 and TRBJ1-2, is DGGITQSPKYLFRKEGQNVTLSCEQNLNHDAMYWYRQDPGQGLRLIYYSQIVNDFQKGDIAEGYSVSREKKESFPLTVTSAQKNPTAFYLCASTSSRTGTNYGYTFGSGTRLTVV.

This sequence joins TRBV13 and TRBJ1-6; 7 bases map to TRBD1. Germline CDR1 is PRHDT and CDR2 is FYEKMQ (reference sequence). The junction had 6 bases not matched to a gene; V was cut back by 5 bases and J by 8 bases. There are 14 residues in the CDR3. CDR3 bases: TGTGCCAGCAGCCTGGGACAGCGGGATTCACCCCTCCACTTT. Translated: CASSLGQRDSPLHF.

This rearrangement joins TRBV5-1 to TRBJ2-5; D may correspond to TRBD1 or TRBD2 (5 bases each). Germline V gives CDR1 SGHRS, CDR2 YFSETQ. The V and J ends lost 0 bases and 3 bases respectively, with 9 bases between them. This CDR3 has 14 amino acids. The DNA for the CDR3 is TGCGCCAGCAGCTTGGCCGGGACGGAAGAGACCCAGTACTTC. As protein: CASSLAGTEETQYF.

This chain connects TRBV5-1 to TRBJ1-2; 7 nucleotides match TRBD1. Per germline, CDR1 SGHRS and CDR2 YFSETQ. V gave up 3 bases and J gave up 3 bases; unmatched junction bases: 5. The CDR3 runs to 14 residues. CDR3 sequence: CASSWTGYDYGYTF. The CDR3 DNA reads TGCGCCAGCAGCTGGACAGGTTATGACTATGGCTACACCTTC.

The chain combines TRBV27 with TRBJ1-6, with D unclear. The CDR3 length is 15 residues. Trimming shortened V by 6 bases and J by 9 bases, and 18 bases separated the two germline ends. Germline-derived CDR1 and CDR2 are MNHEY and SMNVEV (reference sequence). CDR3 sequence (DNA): TGTGCCAGCAGAGAATTCAACCCTCGGGGTTCACCCCTCCACTTT. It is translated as CASREFNPRGSPLHF.

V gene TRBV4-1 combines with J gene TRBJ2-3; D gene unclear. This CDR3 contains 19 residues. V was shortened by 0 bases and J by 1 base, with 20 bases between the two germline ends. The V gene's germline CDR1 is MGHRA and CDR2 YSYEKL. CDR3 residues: CASSQEGLGGFGGTDTQYF. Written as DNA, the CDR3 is TGCGCCAGCAGCCAAGAAGGGCTAGGCGGTTTTGGAGGCACAGATACGCAGTATTTT.

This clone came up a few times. The CDR3 reads CASSQDKTPGVEQYF. CDR3 bases: TGCGCCAGCAGCCAGGATAAGACACCCGGGGTCGAGCAGTACTTC. The rearrangement links TRBV4-3 to TRBJ2-7, with D perhaps matching TRBD2 (5 bases). Germline V gene sequence: CDR1 LGHNA, CDR2 YSLEER. The germline V and J ends were trimmed by 3 bases and 6 bases, with 18 bases remaining between them. The CDR3 is made up of 15 amino acids.

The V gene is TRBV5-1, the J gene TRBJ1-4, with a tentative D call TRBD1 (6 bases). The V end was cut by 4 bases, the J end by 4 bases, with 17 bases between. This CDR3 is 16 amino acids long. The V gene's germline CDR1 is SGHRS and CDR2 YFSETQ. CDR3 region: CASSPGDKVNNEKLFF. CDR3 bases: TGCGCCAGCAGCCCGGGGGACAAGGTTAATAATGAAAAACTGTTTTTT.

In nucleotides, the CDR3 is TGTGCCAGTAACGACAGGGGAATCACCGGGGAGCTGTTTTTT. This codes for CASNDRGITGELFF. This chain uses TRBV19 with TRBJ2-2; the match to TRBD1 covers 8 bases. Germline CDR1 is LNHDA and CDR2 is SQIVND (reference sequence). The CDR3 consists of 14 residues. V shed 7 bases, J shed 4 bases, and the junction held 5 bases outside the gene matches.

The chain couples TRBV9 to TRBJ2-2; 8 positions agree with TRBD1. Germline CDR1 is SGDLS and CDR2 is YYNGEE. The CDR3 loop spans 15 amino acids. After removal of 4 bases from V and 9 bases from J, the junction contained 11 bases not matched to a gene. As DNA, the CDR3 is TGTGCCAGCAGCATTCGGACAGGGATGGACCGGGAGCTGTTTTTT. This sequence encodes CASSIRTGMDRELFF.